The sequence of this T cell receptor (beta chain) was determined in a study of T cell responses to AZD1222 COVID-19 vaccine (dated by TCRdb to the early 2020s). With respect to the entire study: A total of 233 trial participants underwent TCR sequencing, of whom 200 to 220 received two doses of AZD1222 and 26 received two doses of the MenACWY control vaccine. Enrollment into the trials was organized by age into subgroups of 18-55, 56-69 and 70-plus years, and those subgroups contained approximately 150, 30 and 60 TCR-sequenced participants, respectively.

The CDR3 regions of human TCRbeta chains were analyzed by immunosequencing. Per the original workflow: TCRs in the repertoires were compared against a reference library of SARS-CoV-2-specific TCRs that had been generated with the MIRA antigen-specificity platform. Breadth meant the fraction of unique TCRs that were SARS-CoV-2-associated, whereas depth meant the fraction of total T cells that were SARS-CoV-2-associated. Using the MIRA data, each spike-specific TCR was assigned both to the spike region to which the TCR was reactive and to a CD4 or CD8 class. Log10-transformed breadth and depth values were compared by one-way ANOVA with Sidak's multiple comparisons tests. TCRdb took over this immuneACCESS table, retaining in-frame rearrangements with V and J assigned. Such tables are incomplete; in checked studies, under half of the missing clones stem from an unresolved V gene, and the remainder is unexplained. V and J calls and clone size are those listed in that table; D and trimming were worked out from the DNA. Present in this sample are fewer than 75,000 clones, about nine tenths of which were seen just once. The ten largest make up more than 6% of the sample.

About this clone itself: Which antigen it targets is not known. Base qualities were left out, and no much larger clone turns up one base away.

The paper as a whole reports these results and caveats: Nearly half of unique spike-specific TCRs reportedly recognized epitopes outside regions mutated in the B.1.351 and B.1.1.7 variants. Because no day 14 peak-response samples were available, repertoires were characterized only after the peak T cell response. The whole spike protein was spanned by vaccine-associated CD4 TCRs, and dominant responses were seen in regions 160-218 and 743-854. Only a handful of AZD1222 recipients were SARS-CoV-2 seropositive at baseline, limiting conclusions about previously exposed vaccinees. Spike-specific TCR breadth and depth rose significantly after two AZD1222 doses compared with day 0 and with MenACWY recipients. The 56-69-year group was small, and its depth increase did not reach significance, likely because of low power. Most participants were white British and females outnumbered males, and the authors suggested that clonal diversity may have been underestimated.

According to the study, the label for this sample's time point signals: about 28 days (+/-7) after the second vaccine dose. The sample's treatment or condition label is to be understood as: meningococcal conjugate vaccine given as trial control. The vaccinee samples were drawn from two UK trials, COV001 and COV002, one of which was a single-blind randomized controlled phase 2/3 trial testing AZD1222 (ChAdOx1 nCoV-19) in healthy adults. For TCRbeta chain sequencing, PBMC samples from trial participants were taken at day 0 and at day 28 after the second dose. According to the germline V gene (reference sequence), CDR1 reads LNHDA and CDR2 reads SQIVND. CDR3 length: 15 amino acids, cysteine to phenylalanine. Only the CDR3 DNA is retained, 45 bases long and in frame from the first base. The junction shows trimming of 5 bases on V and 0 bases on J, plus 12 bases between the germline ends.

The chain was built from TRBV19 and TRBJ2-3, with TRBD2 tentatively as D gene (6 bases match). The sample in question was peripheral blood, obtained 28 days after the second dose of the MenACWY control vaccine. This receptor was obtained from an adult who received the MenACWY meningococcal vaccine as a control. The encoded CDR3 is CASSSRLESTDTQYF. In nucleotides, the sequence is TGTGCCAGTAGTTCAAGACTAGAAAGCACAGATACGCAGTATTTT.